The 19 T cell receptor beta chains below come from one sample, sequenced in a study of long-term antiretroviral therapy in people with HIV. The assay used was immunoSEQ (version v3.0), run at survey level. Sequencing was performed with immunoSEQ multiplex PCR; in TCRdb, only in-frame clones are kept and a portion is missing. The table records tens of thousands of clones, 88% of them present only once. The sequences come from unsorted PBMCs, collected 2.3 years after starting antiretroviral therapy. Receptor source: a man in his 60s with HIV.

The chain links TRBV10-3 to TRBJ2-7; 10 bases map to TRBD1. The CDR3 consists of 13 residues. Germline V CDR1 and CDR2: ENHRY, SYGVKD. V lost 9 bases and J lost 3; bases outside the gene matches: 5. DNA of the CDR3: TGTGCCATTCGACAGGGGGCGTTCTACGAGCAGTACTTC. It translates to CAIRQGAFYEQYF.

The V and J genes are TRBV20-1 and TRBJ1-1; TRBD1 aligns across 8 bases. The germline V gene encodes CDR1 DFQATT and CDR2 SNEGSKA (reference sequence). The CDR3 is 11 amino acids. This CDR3 reads CRGTGGTEAFF. The CDR3 nucleotides read TGCAGGGGGACAGGCGGCACTGAAGCTTTCTTT.

The genes are TRBV5-1 and TRBJ2-1, with D perhaps TRBD1 (6 bases). Trimming stripped 4 bases from V and 5 bases from J, with 10 bases between. Germline CDR1 and CDR2: SGHRS and YFSETQ. The length of the CDR3 is 13 residues. The CDR3 here is CASSPWTDNEQFF. The CDR3 nucleotides are TGCGCCAGCAGCCCGTGGACAGACAATGAGCAGTTCTTC.

The V gene is TRBV6-1, the J gene TRBJ2-5, with 8 bases aligning to TRBD2. The CDR3 runs 14 residues. CDR1 MNHNS and CDR2 SASEGT come from the germline V gene. Trimming cost V 4 bases and J 5 bases; bases outside gene matches: 6. CDR3 DNA: TGTGCCAGCAGTGTCGGGGGGGCCTGGGAGACCCAGTACTTC. Translation gives CASSVGGAWETQYF.

The chain employs TRBV9 and TRBJ2-3, with unresolved D. The CDR3 length is 15 residues. CDR1 is SGDLS and CDR2 is YYNGEE in the germline V gene. V lost 8 bases and J lost 2, with 18 bases in between. CDR3 coding DNA: TGTGCCAGGCCAGGTGTCAGGACCCACACAGATACGCAGTATTTT. This translates into CARPGVRTHTDTQYF.

V is TRBV7-9 and J is TRBJ1-3; D ambiguous. This CDR3 comprises 15 residues. V shed 0 bases and J shed 8 bases, with 14 bases lying between them. CDR1 is SEHNR, CDR2 FQNEAQ, per germline (reference sequence). CDR3: CASSLAGRLGDTIYF. DNA for the CDR3: TGTGCCAGCAGCTTAGCCGGCCGCCTCGGGGACACCATATATTTT.

The chain combines TRBV28 with TRBJ2-5, with 10 bases aligning to TRBD2. The CDR3 consists of 17 residues. Germline V gene sequence: CDR1 MDHEN, CDR2 SYDVKM. V lost 1 base, J lost 6 bases, and 11 bases stayed unmatched. The CDR3 DNA is TGTGCCAGCAGTTTATCCCCCAGCGGGGGGGCTAGAAAGACCCAGTACTTC. Encoded protein: CASSLSPSGGARKTQYF.

V usage is TRBV7-9 and J usage is TRBJ2-7; the D gene is possibly TRBD1 (5 bases). Trimming pared 3 bases from V and 6 bases from J, leaving 12 bases between. This CDR3 comprises 13 residues. Germline V lookup: CDR1 SEHNR, CDR2 FQNEAQ (reference sequence). The DNA of the CDR3 is TGTGCCAGCAGCTTGCTGTCAGGGTCCGAGCAGTACTTC. It specifies CASSLLSGSEQYF. Complete variable domain (other parts from reference TRBV7-9 and TRBJ2-7): DTGVSQNPRHKITKRGQNVTFRCDPISEHNRLYWYRQTLGQGPEFLTYFQNEAQLEKSRLLSDRFSAERPKGSFSTLEIQRTEQGDSAMYLCASSLLSGSEQYFGPGTRLTVT.

This sequence joins TRBV25-1 and TRBJ1-2; 7 positions agree with TRBD1. The V and J ends lost 5 bases and 6 bases, in that order; junction bases with no gene match: 9. CDR1 is MGHDK, CDR2 SYGVNS, per germline. The CDR3 covers 14 residues. CDR3 sequence: CASSPLQGRHGYTF. CDR3 coding DNA: TGTGCCAGCAGTCCCCTACAGGGGCGGCATGGCTACACCTTC.

This sequence joins TRBV5-1 and TRBJ1-1; the match to TRBD1 covers 7 bases. CDR1 and CDR2 from the germline V gene are SGHRS and YFSETQ. After removal of 2 bases from V and 0 bases from J, the junction contained 1 base not matched to a gene. The CDR3 has 14 residues. CDR3 sequence reads: CASSLGQVNTEAFF. The CDR3 region has the DNA TGCGCCAGCAGCTTAGGACAGGTGAACACTGAAGCTTTCTTT.

V is TRBV7-2 and J is TRBJ2-5, with 10 bases that match TRBD2. Unmatched junction bases numbered 6, after V lost 4 bases and J lost 7 bases. Germline V gene sequence: CDR1 SGHTA, CDR2 FQGNSA. The CDR3 length is 14 residues. This CDR3 reads CASSSAGGPGTQYF. The CDR3 region has the DNA TGTGCCAGCAGCTCAGCGGGGGGGCCGGGGACCCAGTACTTC.

The chain uses TRBV5-6 and TRBJ2-7; perhaps TRBD1 as D (5 bases). Germline CDR1 is SGHDT and CDR2 is YYEEEE. The V and J ends lost 4 bases and 2 bases respectively, with 19 bases between them. This CDR3 contains 16 residues. The CDR3 bases are TGTGCCAGCAGCCCAGATAACTGGACACCAGCCTACGAGCAGTACTTC. Protein product: CASSPDNWTPAYEQYF.

The chain combines TRBV7-3 with TRBJ2-3; TRBD2 matches 10 bases. Per the germline V gene, CDR1 is SGHTA and CDR2 is FQGTGA. Losses at the gene ends were 5 bases for V and 3 bases for J; bases not matched to a gene: 17. This CDR3 comprises 19 residues. CDR3 coding DNA: TGTGCCAGCAGCGTGCCGCTAGCGGGAGTCCCTTCTCGGACAGATACGCAGTATTTT. Its translation: CASSVPLAGVPSRTDTQYF.

V usage is TRBV4-3 and J usage is TRBJ2-2; 8 bases are a match to TRBD2. The germline CDR1 and CDR2 sequences are LGHNA and YSLEER. The CDR3 totals 14 residues. Unmatched junction bases numbered 2, after V lost 1 base and J lost 7 bases. The CDR3 DNA reads TGCGCCAGCAGCCAAGCCGGGGGGGTCGGGGAGCTGTTTTTT. It yields the protein CASSQAGGVGELFF.

The rearrangement uses TRBV2 and TRBJ1-1; 7 nucleotides align to TRBD1. Germline lookup yields CDR1 SNHLY and CDR2 FYNNEI. The CDR3 totals 14 residues. Trimming cost V 4 bases and J 2 bases; bases outside gene matches: 4. Here the CDR3 DNA reads TGTGCCAGCAGTGTTGAGGGGGCAAACACTGAAGCTTTCTTT. It yields the protein CASSVEGANTEAFF.

There are a few counts of this clone. The V gene is TRBV5-6, the J gene TRBJ1-2, with D uncertain. Germline V lookup: CDR1 SGHDT, CDR2 YYEEEE. Trimming shortened V by 0 bases and J by 3 bases, and 12 bases separated the two germline ends. The length of the CDR3 is 15 residues. This CDR3 is CASSLGRVGHYGYTF. The CDR3 DNA is TGTGCCAGCAGCTTGGGACGGGTAGGGCACTATGGCTACACCTTC.

This clone was observed once. The chain has TRBV2 and TRBJ1-1; D unresolved. Between the trimmed V and J ends, which lost 1 base and 10 bases, there was a span of 13 bases. This CDR3 region has 13 residues. In germline, CDR1 is SNHLY, CDR2 FYNNEI. The chain's CDR3 is CASSEEKGLGAFF. The CDR3 DNA is TGTGCCAGCAGTGAAGAAAAAGGGCTAGGAGCTTTCTTT.

The genes are TRBV5-1 and TRBJ2-7; D gene unclear. The germline V gene encodes CDR1 SGHRS and CDR2 YFSETQ. The CDR3 runs to 14 residues. The germline V and J ends were trimmed by 1 base and 5 bases, with 13 bases remaining between them. The CDR3 spells CASSLNGRTHEQYF. CDR3 nucleotides: TGCGCCAGCAGCTTGAACGGTAGGACGCACGAGCAGTACTTC.

The V call is TRBV14, the J call TRBJ2-5; tentative D call: TRBD2 (6 bases). CDR3 length: 15 amino acids. In germline, CDR1 is SGHDN, CDR2 FVKESK. The V gene lost 1 base and the J gene lost 5 bases, with 14 bases spanning the gap. The CDR3 sequence is CASSQVLAGRETQYF. CDR3 bases: TGTGCCAGCAGCCAAGTTCTAGCAGGGAGGGAGACCCAGTACTTC.